The 10 T cell receptor beta chains below were found in one sample sequenced in a study of shared clonotypes between healthy human individuals. Measured with immunoSEQ multiplex PCR; TCRdb has only the in-frame clones, and not every one. The sample records 2,100,000 or so clones, approximately 94% being singletons. Sequencing was carried out using naive CD4+ T cells sorted from blood. Stated subset: CD45RA+ positively selected. These receptors were taken from a young man in good health.

The CDR3 loop reads CASSLGTDGNYGYTF. DNA of the CDR3: TGTGCCAGCAGCTTAGGGACGGACGGGAACTATGGCTACACCTTC. The genes are TRBV7-8 and TRBJ1-2; unclear D gene. Germline V gene lookup returns CDR1 SGHVS and CDR2 FQNEAQ. Trimming shortened V by 1 base and J by 2 bases, and 11 bases separated the two germline ends. This CDR3 has 15 residues.

V usage is TRBV12-5 and J usage is TRBJ2-1; D possibly corresponds to TRBD1 (5 bases). The CDR3 is made up of 13 amino acids. The V end lost 3 bases, the J end lost 10 bases, and 13 bases lay between the germline ends. CDR1 is LGHNT, CDR2 FRNRAP, per germline. CDR3 coding DNA: TGTGCTAGTGGTTTCAGGGAAGGAAGCGAGCAGTTCTTC. Its translation: CASGFREGSEQFF. Drawing the rest from reference TRBV12-5 and TRBJ2-1, the complete variable domain is DARVTQTPRHKVTEMGQEVTMRCQPILGHNTVFWYRQTMMQGLELLAYFRNRAPLDDSGMPKDRFSAEMPDATLATLKIQPSEPRDSAVYFCASGFREGSEQFFGPGTRLTVL.

This chain uses TRBV6-5 with TRBJ2-7; D is possibly TRBD2 (7 bases). Deletions cut 5 bases from V and 5 bases from J, with 16 bases between. The germline CDR1 and CDR2 sequences are MNHEY and SVGAGI. The CDR3 loop spans 14 amino acids. CDR3 bases: TGTGCCAGCAGTAGGGGGGGGAACCTTAACGAGCAGTACTTC. Its protein product is CASSRGGNLNEQYF.

V and J are TRBV6-5 and TRBJ2-5, with 12 nucleotides matching TRBD2. Germline V gene lookup returns CDR1 MNHEY and CDR2 SVGAGI. The CDR3 consists of 16 residues. With 2 bases clipped from V and 6 bases from J, the junction kept 7 bases outside the gene matches. The chain's CDR3 is CASSYTQTSGGQTQYF. CDR3 in DNA: TGTGCCAGCAGTTACACACAGACTAGCGGGGGACAGACCCAGTACTTC.

This chain links TRBV7-6 with TRBJ2-3; D is possibly TRBD1 or TRBD2 (5 bases each). The germline V gene has CDR1 SGHVS and CDR2 FNYEAQ. The CDR3 extends over 13 amino acids. V lost 2 bases, J lost 5 bases, and 8 bases lay in between. CDR3: CASSLSRGDTQYF. CDR3 sequence (DNA): TGTGCCAGCAGCTTATCGAGGGGAGATACGCAGTATTTT.

This rearrangement joins TRBV10-3 to TRBJ2-3, with D possibly matching TRBD1 (6 bases). CDR1 and CDR2 from the germline V gene are ENHRY and SYGVKD. CDR3 length: 13 residues. Trimming removed 10 bases from V and 0 bases from J, with 11 bases in between. The CDR3 region has the DNA TGTGCCACCAGGGGTGCTAGCACAGATACGCAGTATTTT. Its translation: CATRGASTDTQYF.

The chain recombines TRBV4-1 with TRBJ2-3; 8 positions agree with TRBD2. The CDR3 spans 17 residues. Trimming cost V 1 base and J 7 bases; bases outside gene matches: 13. CDR1 is MGHRA and CDR2 is YSYEKL in the germline V gene. For the CDR3, the DNA is TGCGCCAGCAGCCAAGTAGCGGGACCGGGGTTCGGAAATACGCAGTATTTT. This gives the protein CASSQVAGPGFGNTQYF.

The chain combines TRBV2 with TRBJ2-5, with 11 bases lining up with TRBD2. The germline V gene encodes CDR1 SNHLY and CDR2 FYNNEI. Unmatched junction bases numbered 11, after V lost 6 bases and J lost 5 bases. CDR3 size: 16 residues. The chain's CDR3 is CASSLGSGGARETQYF. CDR3 nucleotides: TGTGCCAGCAGCCTGGGTAGCGGGGGGGCCCGGGAGACCCAGTACTTC.

V is TRBV9 and J is TRBJ2-1; D may be TRBD2 (6 bases). The CDR3 runs to 14 residues. Trimming cost V 4 bases and J 4 bases, with 12 bases left between them. Germline V gene lookup returns CDR1 SGDLS and CDR2 YYNGEE. The chain's CDR3 is CASSPQGTYNEQFF. Written as DNA, the CDR3 is TGTGCCAGCAGCCCCCAAGGGACTTACAATGAGCAGTTCTTC.

This clone has a single count. CDR3 nucleotides: TGTGCCAATTCCGGGACGGCAACCAACAATGAGCAGTTCTTC. Translation gives CANSGTATNNEQFF. The chain uses TRBV28 and TRBJ2-1; D tentatively fits TRBD1 or TRBD2 (5 bases each). This CDR3 spans 14 amino acids. Germline loops: CDR1 MDHEN, CDR2 SYDVKM. The V end lost 10 bases, the J end lost 5 bases, and 18 bases lay between the germline ends.